This is a list of T cell receptor beta chains from one sample in a study of T-cell memory formation after mild COVID-19. One entry per CDR3 protein results from TCRdb running MiXCR on the 5' RACE reads. The data hold roughly 200,000 distinct CDR3 sequences, with 20% to 25% observed a single time. The sample comprised PBMCs or a T cell subset sorted from them (not recorded which). These receptor sequences come from an adult woman who had mild COVID-19 (a few samples of this study predate the infection). Cell type and time point are not known. CDR3s include the opening cysteine and the closing phenylalanine or tryptophan. Fields, in order: clone size, V gene, D gene, J gene, CDR3 protein, CDR3 DNA. D genes are given only for firm matches. A clone size is listed for some rows: how often the clone was seen (once, few, many), or a class if it is expanded.

few	TRBV7-8	NA	TRBJ2-5	CASSLTPNRDSRLQETQYF	TGTGCCAGCAGCTTAACTCCAAACAGGGACTCCCGACTCCAAGAGACCCAGTACTTC
NA	TRBV7-9	TRBD2	TRBJ2-3	CASSLTIAGSTDTQYF	TGTGCCAGCAGCCTAACTATAGCGGGTAGCACAGATACGCAGTATTTT
NA	TRBV12-3/TRBV12-4	NA	TRBJ2-7	CASSLEGVYPYEQYF	TGTGCCAGCAGTTTAGAGGGTGTGTACCCCTACGAGCAGTACTTC
NA	TRBV12-3/TRBV12-4	NA	TRBJ1-2	CATDPEDSFRGPNGYTF	TGTGCCACCGACCCGGAGGACTCTTTTAGGGGTCCGAATGGCTACACCTTC
NA	TRBV4-3	TRBD2	TRBJ2-3	CASSPRTSGSQADTQYF	TGCGCCAGCAGCCCTAGGACTAGCGGGAGTCAGGCAGATACGCAGTATTTT
NA	TRBV7-9	NA	TRBJ1-5	CASSPGVRQPQHF	TGTGCCAGCAGTCCAGGGGTTAGGCAGCCCCAGCATTTT
NA	TRBV9	NA	TRBJ1-1	CASSVGTDTEAFF	TGTGCCAGCAGCGTAGGCACCGACACTGAAGCTTTCTTT
few	TRBV7-9	NA	TRBJ2-3	CASSPLRSTFTDTQYF	TGTGCCAGCAGCCCGCTGCGCAGTACCTTCACAGATACGCAGTATTTT
few	TRBV7-9	TRBD2	TRBJ2-7	CASSLAWAGETYEQYF	TGTGCCAGCAGCTTAGCCTGGGCGGGGGAAACCTACGAGCAGTACTTC
few	TRBV30	NA	TRBJ1-1	CAWTGERTEAFF	TGTGCCTGGACAGGGGAGCGCACTGAAGCTTTCTTT
many	TRBV20-1	TRBD2	TRBJ2-7	CSARGTSYEQYF	TGCAGTGCTAGAGGGACTAGCTACGAGCAGTACTTC
NA	TRBV12-3/TRBV12-4	NA	TRBJ1-5	CASSWIGEAQHF	TGTGCCAGCAGTTGGATCGGGGAGGCCCAGCATTTT
NA	TRBV21-1	NA	TRBJ1-1	CASTRQGPTEAFF	TGTGCCAGCACTAGACAGGGCCCCACTGAAGCTTTCTTT
few	TRBV21-1	NA	TRBJ2-7	CASSKALAGDSYEQYF	TGTGCCAGCAGCAAAGCGCTAGCGGGGGACTCCTACGAGCAGTACTTC
few	TRBV10-2	TRBD1	TRBJ2-7	CASTGGDRVHEQYF	TGCGCCAGCACCGGAGGGGACAGGGTCCACGAGCAGTACTTC
few	TRBV7-9	NA	TRBJ2-3	CASSPSWGEDTDTQYF	TGTGCCAGCAGCCCCAGTTGGGGAGAGGATACAGATACGCAGTATTTT
few	TRBV7-9	NA	TRBJ1-4	CASSPWPVSNEKLFF	TGTGCCAGCAGCCCATGGCCGGTTAGTAATGAAAAACTGTTTTTT
NA	TRBV6-4	NA	TRBJ1-5	CASSEWGGSNQPQHF	TGTGCCAGCAGTGAGTGGGGCGGGAGCAATCAGCCCCAGCATTTT
few	TRBV20-1	NA	TRBJ1-1	CSVPRSTEAFF	TGCAGTGTTCCCCGGTCCACTGAAGCTTTCTTT
few	TRBV11-2	TRBD1	TRBJ1-2	CASSLGTGGIQGYGYTF	TGTGCCAGCAGCTTAGGGACAGGGGGAATTCAGGGCTATGGCTACACCTTC
few	TRBV19	TRBD1	TRBJ1-1	CASSMDRGRGDTEAFF	TGTGCCAGTAGTATGGACAGGGGGCGCGGGGACACTGAAGCTTTCTTT
NA	TRBV28	TRBD1	TRBJ2-7	CASSFQGQPREEQYF	TGTGCCAGCAGTTTTCAGGGACAGCCTCGGGAAGAGCAGTACTTC
few	TRBV4-3	TRBD1	TRBJ2-7	CASSQDRTGPSYEQYF	TGCGCCAGCAGCCAAGATAGGACAGGGCCATCCTACGAGCAGTACTTC
NA	TRBV6-5	NA	TRBJ1-5	CASSYSPMAGHQPQHF	TGTGCCAGCAGTTACTCGCCGATGGCGGGGCATCAGCCCCAGCATTTT
NA	TRBV7-6	NA	TRBJ1-6	CASSAESSYNSPLHF	TGTGCCAGCAGCGCCGAGAGCTCCTATAATTCACCCCTCCACTTT
NA	TRBV7-6	TRBD1	TRBJ2-1	CASSANRGDEQFF	TGTGCCAGCAGCGCAAACAGGGGGGATGAGCAGTTCTTC
many	TRBV18	NA	TRBJ2-3	CASRLMDTQYF	TGTGCCAGTAGGCTTATGGATACGCAGTATTTT
NA	TRBV23-1	NA	TRBJ1-1	CASSLRTSNTEAFF	TGCGCCAGCAGTCTCCGGACTTCGAACACTGAAGCTTTCTTT
NA	TRBV18	NA	TRBJ1-3	CASSPEGSEWNTIYF	TGTGCCAGCTCACCAGAAGGTAGCGAGTGGAACACCATATATTTT
NA	TRBV25-1	NA	TRBJ1-5	CASSESGAYQPQHF	TGTGCCAGCAGTGAATCAGGGGCTTATCAGCCCCAGCATTTT
NA	TRBV7-9	TRBD1	TRBJ1-2	CASSFLGDRDEGYTF	TGTGCCAGCAGCTTCCTAGGGGACAGGGACGAGGGCTACACCTTC
NA	TRBV7-9	TRBD2	TRBJ2-1	CASSFQTSTGYNEQFF	TGTGCCAGCAGCTTTCAGACTAGCACGGGGTACAATGAGCAGTTCTTC
NA	TRBV20-1	NA	TRBJ2-7	CSAQQDSYEQYF	TGCAGTGCTCAACAGGATTCCTACGAGCAGTACTTC
NA	TRBV30	TRBD2	TRBJ2-7	CAWGLAGGNYEQYF	TGTGCCTGGGGGTTAGCGGGAGGGAACTACGAGCAGTACTTC
few	TRBV6-5	NA	TRBJ2-7	CASSYSLGTYEQYF	TGTGCCAGCAGTTACTCACTAGGAACATACGAGCAGTACTTC
few	TRBV7-9	TRBD1	TRBJ2-3	CASSLAGQGVRDTQYF	TGTGCCAGCAGCTTAGCGGGCCAGGGGGTCAGAGATACGCAGTATTTT
few	TRBV14	NA	TRBJ2-7	CASSQESYEQYF	TGTGCCAGCAGCCAAGAGAGTTACGAGCAGTACTTC
NA	TRBV2	TRBD2	TRBJ2-3	CASSEGGTSPPDTQYF	TGTGCCAGCAGTGAAGGGGGGACTAGTCCCCCAGATACGCAGTATTTT
few	TRBV7-2	NA	TRBJ2-7	CASSPYQGYEQYF	TGTGCCAGCAGCCCATACCAGGGGTACGAGCAGTACTTC
NA	TRBV19	NA	TRBJ2-1	CASSAGYNEQFF	TGTGCCAGTAGCGCAGGTTACAATGAGCAGTTCTTC
few	TRBV18	NA	TRBJ2-7	CASSPGPEGAQYF	TGTGCCAGCTCACCCGGACCGGAGGGAGCGCAGTACTTC
few	TRBV7-8	TRBD2	TRBJ2-1	CASSLVVRLAGAYNEQFF	TGTGCCAGCAGCTTAGTGGTCCGACTAGCGGGGGCTTACAATGAGCAGTTCTTC
NA	TRBV19	TRBD2	TRBJ2-3	CASSMGGLAEYTDTQYF	TGTGCCAGTAGTATGGGGGGACTAGCAGAATATACAGATACGCAGTATTTT
few	TRBV6-2/TRBV6-3	TRBD1	TRBJ2-7	CASAEGQGAAYEQYF	TGTGCCAGCGCTGAAGGACAGGGGGCTGCCTACGAGCAGTACTTC
NA	TRBV30	NA	TRBJ2-7	CAWSEDRTYEQYF	TGTGCCTGGAGTGAAGACAGAACCTACGAGCAGTACTTC
NA	TRBV3-1	NA	TRBJ2-5	CASSQDSSSQETQYF	TGTGCCAGCAGCCAAGATTCGTCATCTCAAGAGACCCAGTACTTC
few	TRBV12-3/TRBV12-4	TRBD1	TRBJ2-1	CASSLGDRGVSYNEQFF	TGTGCCAGCAGTTTAGGGGACAGGGGAGTTTCCTACAATGAGCAGTTCTTC
NA	TRBV9	NA	TRBJ2-1	CASSVAGGHPNEQFF	TGTGCCAGCAGCGTAGCTGGTGGACATCCCAATGAGCAGTTCTTC